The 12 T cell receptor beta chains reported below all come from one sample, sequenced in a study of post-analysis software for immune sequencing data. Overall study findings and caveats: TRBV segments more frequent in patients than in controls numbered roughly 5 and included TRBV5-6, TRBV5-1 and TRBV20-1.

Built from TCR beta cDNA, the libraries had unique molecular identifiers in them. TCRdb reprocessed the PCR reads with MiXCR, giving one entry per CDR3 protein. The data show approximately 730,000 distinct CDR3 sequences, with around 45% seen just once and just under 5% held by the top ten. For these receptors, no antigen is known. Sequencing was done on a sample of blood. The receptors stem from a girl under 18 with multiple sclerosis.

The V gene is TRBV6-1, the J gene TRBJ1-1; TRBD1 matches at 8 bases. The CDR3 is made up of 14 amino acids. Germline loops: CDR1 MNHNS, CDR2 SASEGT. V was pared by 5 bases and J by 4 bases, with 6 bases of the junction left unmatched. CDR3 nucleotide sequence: TGTGCCAGCAGTCCACAGGGGGGTATCACTGAAGCTTTCTTT. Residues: CASSPQGGITEAFF.

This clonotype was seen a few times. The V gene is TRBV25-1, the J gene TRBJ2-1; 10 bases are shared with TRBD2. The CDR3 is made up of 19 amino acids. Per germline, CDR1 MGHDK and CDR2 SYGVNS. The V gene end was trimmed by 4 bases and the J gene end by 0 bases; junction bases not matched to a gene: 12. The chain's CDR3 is CASSGLPRASGSSYNEQFF. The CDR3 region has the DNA TGTGCCAGCAGTGGACTCCCCCGGGCTAGCGGGAGCTCCTACAATGAGCAGTTCTTC.

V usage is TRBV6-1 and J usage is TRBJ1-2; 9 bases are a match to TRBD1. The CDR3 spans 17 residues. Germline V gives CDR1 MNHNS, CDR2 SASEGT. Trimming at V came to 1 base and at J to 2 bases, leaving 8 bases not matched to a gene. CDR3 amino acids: CASSEVVQGAPNYGYTF. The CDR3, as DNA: TGTGCCAGCAGTGAAGTAGTACAGGGGGCACCAAACTATGGCTACACCTTC.

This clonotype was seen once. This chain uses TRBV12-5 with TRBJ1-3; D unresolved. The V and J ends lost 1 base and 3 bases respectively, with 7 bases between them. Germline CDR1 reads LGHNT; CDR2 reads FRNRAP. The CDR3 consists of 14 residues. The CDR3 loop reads CASGLGGSGNTIYF. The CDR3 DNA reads TGTGCTAGTGGTTTGGGGGGAAGTGGAAACACCATATATTTT.

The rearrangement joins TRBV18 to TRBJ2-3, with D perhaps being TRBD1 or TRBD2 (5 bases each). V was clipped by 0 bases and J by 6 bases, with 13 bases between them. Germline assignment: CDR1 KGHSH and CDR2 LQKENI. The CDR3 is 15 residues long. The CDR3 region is CASSPPGAQRDTQYF. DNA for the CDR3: TGTGCCAGCTCACCACCCGGGGCCCAGCGGGATACGCAGTATTTT.

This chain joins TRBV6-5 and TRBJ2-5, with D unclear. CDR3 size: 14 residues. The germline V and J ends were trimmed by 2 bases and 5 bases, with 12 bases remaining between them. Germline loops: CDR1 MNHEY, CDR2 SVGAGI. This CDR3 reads CASSYQPLWETQYF. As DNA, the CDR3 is TGTGCCAGCAGTTACCAACCCCTTTGGGAGACCCAGTACTTC.

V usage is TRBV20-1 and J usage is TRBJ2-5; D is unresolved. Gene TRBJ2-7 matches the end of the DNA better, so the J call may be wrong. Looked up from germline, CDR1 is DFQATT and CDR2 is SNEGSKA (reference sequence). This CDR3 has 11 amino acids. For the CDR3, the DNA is TGCAGTGTACGACCGGGCCACGAGCAGTACTTC. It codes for CSVRPGHEQYF.

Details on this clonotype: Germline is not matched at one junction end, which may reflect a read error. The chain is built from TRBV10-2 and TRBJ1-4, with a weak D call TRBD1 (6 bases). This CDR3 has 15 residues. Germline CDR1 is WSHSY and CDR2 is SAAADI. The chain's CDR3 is CVSSIEQGRVEKLFF. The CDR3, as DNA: TGCGTCAGCAGCATAGAGCAGGGGCGTGTTGAAAAACTGTTTTTT.

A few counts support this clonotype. The CDR3, as DNA: TGCAGTGCTAGTGTCGGGACACCTGCCGCCTCCTACAATGAGCAGTTCTTC. Its translation is CSASVGTPAASYNEQFF. This chain uses TRBV20-1 with TRBJ2-1; maybe TRBD1 (6 bases). Trimming took off 3 bases at V and 0 bases at J, with 18 bases between the two ends. The germline gives CDR1 DFQATT, CDR2 SNEGSKA (reference sequence). The CDR3 has 17 amino acids.

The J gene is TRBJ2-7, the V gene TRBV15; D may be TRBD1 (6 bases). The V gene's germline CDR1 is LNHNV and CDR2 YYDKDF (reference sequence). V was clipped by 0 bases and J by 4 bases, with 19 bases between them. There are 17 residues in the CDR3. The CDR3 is CATSRDLGTSFPYEQYF. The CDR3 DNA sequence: TGTGCCACCAGCAGAGATCTAGGGACAAGCTTTCCTTACGAGCAGTACTTC.

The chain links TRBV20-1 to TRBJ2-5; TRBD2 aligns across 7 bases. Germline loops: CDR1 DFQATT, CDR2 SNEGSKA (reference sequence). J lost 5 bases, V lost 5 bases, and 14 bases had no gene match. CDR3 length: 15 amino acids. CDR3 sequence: CSAEIWTSGSETQYF. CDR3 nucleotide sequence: TGCAGTGCTGAGATATGGACTAGTGGTTCGGAGACCCAGTACTTC.

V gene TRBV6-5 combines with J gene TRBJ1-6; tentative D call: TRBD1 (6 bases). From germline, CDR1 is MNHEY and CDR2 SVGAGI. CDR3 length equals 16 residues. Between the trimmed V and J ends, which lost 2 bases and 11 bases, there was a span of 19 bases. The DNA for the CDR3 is TGTGCCAGCAGTTACGGGGAGGCGGGGGGCATTACACCCCTCCACTTT. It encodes CASSYGEAGGITPLHF.